Shown below are 24 T cell receptor beta chains from a single sample sequenced in a study of T cells after posttransplantation cyclophosphamide. Some clones are missing from TCRdb's copy, which holds only in-frame ones; the method was immunoSEQ multiplex PCR. Observed in the sample are 20,000 to 30,000 clones, none of them singletons. The sample consisted of PBMCs. Source of these receptors: a man in his fifties in good health, CMV-negative, and a related stem cell transplant donor.

This clone was detected ten times or more. V is TRBV4-1 and J is TRBJ1-2, with D possibly TRBD1 on 5 matching bases. The V gene's germline CDR1 is MGHRA and CDR2 YSYEKL. The V end lost 3 bases, the J end lost 4 bases, and 12 bases lay between the germline ends. CDR3 length equals 14 residues. CDR3 nucleotide sequence: TGCGCCAGCAGCCAGGAGGGACTGAGCTATGGCTACACCTTC. This codes for CASSQEGLSYGYTF.

This clone was detected ten times or more. V and J are TRBV6-1 and TRBJ2-1; tentative D call: TRBD1 (6 bases). CDR1 is MNHNS, CDR2 SASEGT, per germline. The V and J ends lost 7 bases and 5 bases respectively, with 18 bases between them. This CDR3 comprises 15 residues. The CDR3 DNA reads as TGTGCCAGCAAAGTCAGGGGCCCCCACGACAATGAGCAGTTCTTC. Translated, it gives CASKVRGPHDNEQFF.

This clone was observed many times. The rearrangement uses TRBV18 and TRBJ2-7; 9 nucleotides agree with TRBD1. The CDR3 consists of 14 residues. V was clipped by 5 bases and J by 6 bases; unmatched bases: 8. Germline-derived CDR1 and CDR2 are KGHSH and LQKENI. CDR3 sequence reads: CASSAQGAVVEQYF. CDR3 in DNA: TGTGCCAGCTCAGCACAGGGGGCGGTCGTCGAGCAGTACTTC.

This clone came up many times. V gene TRBV10-3 combines with J gene TRBJ1-2, with 9 positions matching TRBD1. Germline CDR1 reads ENHRY; CDR2 reads SYGVKD. Trimming removed 11 bases from V and 6 bases from J; junction bases left unmatched: 4. The CDR3 covers 11 residues. CDR3 sequence reads: CAGGTGNGYTF. The CDR3 DNA follows: TGTGCCGGGGGGACAGGGAATGGCTACACCTTC.

There are many counts of this clone. This chain links TRBV6-5 with TRBJ1-4, with D possibly matching TRBD1 (5 bases). Per germline, CDR1 MNHEY and CDR2 SVGAGI. CDR3 size: 14 residues. Between the trimmed V and J ends, which lost 7 bases and 5 bases, there was a span of 14 bases. The DNA of the CDR3 is TGTGCCAGCAACCGAGACAGCAACAATGAAAAACTGTTTTTT. Translation: CASNRDSNNEKLFF.

The sample holds many counts of this clone. V gene TRBV6-1 combines with J gene TRBJ1-6, with 7 bases identical to TRBD1. Looked up from germline, CDR1 is MNHNS and CDR2 is SASEGT. The V gene end was trimmed by 1 base and the J gene end by 4 bases; junction bases not matched to a gene: 4. The CDR3 has 16 residues. This chain's CDR3 is CASSEGGGAYNSPLHF. CDR3 nucleotide sequence: TGTGCCAGCAGTGAAGGAGGGGGCGCTTATAATTCACCCCTCCACTTT.

In this sample, this clone is large (0.1 to 1%). The rearrangement links TRBV6-1 to TRBJ1-5; 11 bases align to TRBD1. The germline V gene encodes CDR1 MNHNS and CDR2 SASEGT. The trim removed 4 bases at V and 6 bases at J, leaving 8 bases unmatched. The CDR3 spans 16 residues. The CDR3 coding sequence is TGTGCCAGCAGTGCAGGACAGGGGGCTATAGGTCAGCCCCAGCATTTT. This encodes CASSAGQGAIGQPQHF.

This clone was counted at least ten times. The junction and the germline gene differ at one end; a read error may be behind it. The chain joins TRBV2 to TRBJ2-3; tentatively, D is TRBD2 (5 bases). Per the germline V gene, CDR1 is SNHLY and CDR2 is FYNNEI. This CDR3 has 13 residues. This CDR3 is CASREAAADTQYF. CDR3 nucleotide sequence: TGTGCCAGCAGAGAAGCGGCGGCAGATACGCAGTATTTT.

This clone was detected ten times or more. The chain joins TRBV28 to TRBJ2-7; the D gene is possibly TRBD2 (6 bases). V was shortened by 3 bases and J by 3 bases, with 15 bases between the two germline ends. The CDR3 length is 15 residues. Germline lookup yields CDR1 MDHEN and CDR2 SYDVKM. The CDR3 DNA reads TGTGCCAGCAGTTTGTTCGGACTACTCCACTACGAGCAGTACTTC. Protein product: CASSLFGLLHYEQYF.

This clone was recorded at least ten times. The chain links TRBV28 to TRBJ2-5; no definite D call. V was shortened by 9 bases and J by 3 bases, with 8 bases between the two germline ends. The CDR3 runs 11 residues. CDR1 MDHEN and CDR2 SYDVKM come from the germline V gene. For the CDR3, the DNA is TGTGCCAGTCGCCGCGAAGAGACCCAGTACTTC. Encoded protein: CASRREETQYF.

This clone showed up many times. The chain joins TRBV11-2 to TRBJ2-1; 8 bases align to TRBD2. Looked up from germline, CDR1 is SGHAT and CDR2 is FQNNGV. This CDR3 is 16 amino acids long. After removal of 5 bases from V and 2 bases from J, the junction contained 8 bases not matched to a gene. The CDR3 DNA is TGTGCCAGCAGCCCACTGAGCGGGAGCACCTACAATGAGCAGTTCTTC. It translates to CASSPLSGSTYNEQFF.

In its sample, this clone was seen many times. The chain carries TRBV6-6 and TRBJ2-1, with 7 bases matching TRBD2. The V and J ends lost 7 bases and 4 bases, in that order; junction bases with no gene match: 10. Germline V gives CDR1 MNHNY, CDR2 SVGAGI (reference sequence). The CDR3 has 15 amino acids. CDR3 in DNA: TGTGCCAGCACCCCTGGGGGTAGCGGGTACAATGAGCAGTTCTTC. Translating gives CASTPGGSGYNEQFF.

The table lists this clone with many counts. The chain employs TRBV19 and TRBJ1-1; D perhaps matches TRBD1 (5 bases). Germline loops: CDR1 LNHDA, CDR2 SQIVND (reference sequence). The CDR3 sequence is 16 residues long. The V gene lost 7 bases and the J gene lost 4 bases, with 22 bases spanning the gap. The CDR3 loop is CASTPRGGLGGTEAFF. The CDR3 region has the DNA TGTGCCAGTACTCCTCGTGGGGGACTCGGTGGCACTGAAGCTTTCTTT.

The table lists this clone with many counts. This chain links TRBV30 with TRBJ2-1; the match to TRBD2 covers 10 bases. This CDR3 comprises 13 residues. From germline, CDR1 is GTSNPN and CDR2 SVGIG (reference sequence). V was clipped by 4 bases and J by 11 bases; unmatched bases: 8. The CDR3 protein is CAWTPSGLAKQFF. CDR3 in DNA: TGTGCCTGGACTCCCTCGGGACTAGCGAAGCAGTTCTTC.

This clone was seen at least ten times. The chain links TRBV6-4 to TRBJ2-7; 12 bases are a match to TRBD1. Germline CDR1 is MRHNA and CDR2 is SNTAGT. V lost 7 bases, J lost 5 bases, and 6 bases stayed unmatched. The CDR3 contains 14 residues. CDR3 loop: CASTGQGARNEQYF. The CDR3 nucleotides are TGTGCCAGCACGGGACAGGGGGCGCGGAACGAGCAGTACTTC.

This clone was found many times. V is TRBV5-1 and J is TRBJ1-1; D call uncertain. Trimming removed 0 bases from V and 5 bases from J, with 20 bases in between. The V gene's germline CDR1 is SGHRS and CDR2 YFSETQ. The CDR3 has 17 amino acids. This CDR3 reads CASSLGPAVFGSTEAFF. The DNA for the CDR3 is TGCGCCAGCAGCTTGGGACCAGCGGTATTTGGTTCGACTGAAGCTTTCTTT.

This clone was counted many times. V and J are TRBV6-5 and TRBJ2-7; 9 bases fit TRBD1. Germline CDR1 reads MNHEY; CDR2 reads SVGAGI. The CDR3 length is 15 residues. The junction had 11 bases not matched to a gene; V was cut back by 6 bases and J by 5 bases. CDR3 protein: CASSLAGTGPDEQYF. CDR3 nucleotide sequence: TGTGCCAGCAGCCTAGCCGGGACAGGGCCTGACGAGCAGTACTTC.

This chain links TRBV30 with TRBJ1-6; D remains unclear. Germline loops: CDR1 GTSNPN, CDR2 SVGIG (reference sequence). This CDR3 is 15 amino acids long. Trimming left V 2 bases short and J 10 bases short, with 18 bases between. The CDR3 nucleotides are TGTGCCTGGAGTCCCCCCGGGAGGGAAAGCTCACCCCTCCACTTT. Protein sequence: CAWSPPGRESSPLHF.

This clone occurred many times. The V gene is TRBV27, the J gene TRBJ2-4; TRBD2 agrees at 9 bases. Germline V gene lookup returns CDR1 MNHEY and CDR2 SMNVEV (reference sequence). The ends lost 5 bases at V and 7 bases at J; junction bases unmatched: 9. The CDR3 is 15 amino acids. The CDR3 DNA sequence: TGTGCCAGCAGTCCTGTAGCGGGAGTTCTCAACATTCAGTACTTC. This sequence encodes CASSPVAGVLNIQYF.

The sample holds many counts of this clone. The chain uses TRBV21-1 and TRBJ1-2; no DNA check was done on the table's D call, TRBD1. TRBV21-1 counts as a pseudogene. The CDR3 is 14 residues long. The CDR3 is CASSKVGSFYGYTF. The CDR3 DNA reads TGTGCCAGCAGCAAAGTGGGCAGTTTCTATGGCTACACCTTC.

This clone was picked up many times. The V call is TRBV7-8, the J call TRBJ1-3, with 7 bases fitting TRBD1. The CDR3 runs 16 residues. The germline V gene encodes CDR1 SGHVS and CDR2 FQNEAQ. The V gene end was trimmed by 1 base and the J gene end by 3 bases; junction bases not matched to a gene: 6. Written as DNA, the CDR3 is TGTGCCAGCAGCTTAGAGGGACAGTTCATTGGAAACACCATATATTTT. Its translation: CASSLEGQFIGNTIYF.

This clone was seen at least ten times. V is TRBV28 and J is TRBJ2-7, with D unclear. V lost 7 bases and J 2 bases, leaving 6 bases between the germline ends. This CDR3 is built from 11 residues. Germline V gene data show CDR1 as MDHEN and CDR2 as SYDVKM. CDR3 DNA sequence: TGTGCCAGCACTTCTGCCTACGAGCAGTACTTC. It encodes CASTSAYEQYF.

This clone was seen at least ten times. The V gene is TRBV6-5, the J gene TRBJ2-7; weak D call: TRBD1 (5 bases). The V and J ends lost 5 bases and 1 base respectively, with 12 bases between them. The length of the CDR3 is 14 residues. The germline CDR1 and CDR2 sequences are MNHEY and SVGAGI. The CDR3 protein is CASSPQVSSYEQYF. The CDR3 bases are TGTGCCAGCAGTCCACAGGTTTCATCCTACGAGCAGTACTTC.

This clone was found many times. The chain employs TRBV5-1 and TRBJ2-2; TRBD1 matches at 10 bases. CDR1 is SGHRS, CDR2 YFSETQ, per germline. The CDR3 covers 13 residues. The V and J ends lost 4 bases and 7 bases, in that order; junction bases with no gene match: 1. CDR3 residues: CASSRDRGGELFF. In nucleotides, the CDR3 is TGCGCCAGCAGCAGGGACAGGGGCGGGGAGCTGTTTTTT. The full variable domain, its missing parts supplied by reference TRBV5-1 and TRBJ2-2, is KAGVTQTPRYLIKTRGQQVTLSCSPISGHRSVSWYQQTPGQGLQFLFEYFSETQRNKGNFPGRFSGRQFSNSRSEMNVSTLELGDSALYLCASSRDRGGELFFGEGSRLTVL.